These 24 T cell receptor beta chains share one sample of origin, sequenced in a study of blood T cell repertoires in COVID-19. Sequenced by immunoSEQ multiplex PCR; TCRdb stores in-frame clones only, minus some. The table lists roughly 500,000 clones, approximately 92% of them singletons, with 0.9% in the top ten. Material: peripheral blood. Source of these receptors: a man between 18 and 35 years old with COVID-19, enrolled during active disease.

The chain joins TRBV5-1 to TRBJ2-1; D might be TRBD2 (5 bases). Germline V lookup: CDR1 SGHRS, CDR2 YFSETQ. There are 16 residues in the CDR3. Trimming cost V 0 bases and J 11 bases, with 21 bases left between them. CDR3 region: CASSLATAERVYQQFF. As DNA, the CDR3 is TGCGCCAGCAGCTTGGCCACGGCGGAGAGGGTGTATCAGCAGTTCTTC.

This chain uses TRBV5-1 with TRBJ1-3, with D hard to call. Germline assignment: CDR1 SGHRS and CDR2 YFSETQ. The CDR3 has 14 residues. Trimming removed 4 bases from V and 0 bases from J, with 8 bases in between. The CDR3 coding sequence is TGCGCCAGCAGCCACGACAACTCTGGAAACACCATATATTTT. Translation gives CASSHDNSGNTIYF.

For the CDR3, the DNA is TGCGCCAGCAGCCAAACCACGGGACTGAACTACGAGCAGTACTTC. This codes for CASSQTTGLNYEQYF. The chain joins TRBV4-1 to TRBJ2-7; D is possibly TRBD2 (6 bases). This CDR3 is 15 amino acids long. Germline lookup yields CDR1 MGHRA and CDR2 YSYEKL. Trimming left V 2 bases short and J 3 bases short, with 14 bases between.

The chain links TRBV27 to TRBJ2-7; 11 bases agree with TRBD2. Germline CDR1 MNHEY, CDR2 SMNVEV (reference sequence). Trimming at V came to 2 bases and at J to 6 bases, leaving 9 bases not matched to a gene. This CDR3 spans 16 amino acids. CDR3 loop: CASSLGLAGGQSEQYF. The CDR3 nucleotides are TGTGCCAGCAGTTTAGGGCTAGCGGGAGGACAAAGCGAGCAGTACTTC.

V gene TRBV7-9 combines with J gene TRBJ1-1; the D gene is possibly TRBD1 (5 bases). In germline, CDR1 is SEHNR, CDR2 FQNEAQ (reference sequence). The CDR3 is 16 amino acids. Trimming cost V 5 bases and J 1 base, with 17 bases left between them. The DNA of the CDR3 is TGTGCCAGCAGCGACTCTTGGGGCAGTAAGAACACTGAAGCTTTCTTT. It translates to CASSDSWGSKNTEAFF.

The chain joins TRBV5-5 to TRBJ2-7; the match to TRBD2 covers 11 bases. Germline V CDR1 and CDR2: SGHKS, YYEKEE (reference sequence). The trim removed 3 bases at V and 4 bases at J, leaving 6 bases unmatched. The CDR3 sequence is 15 residues long. The CDR3 loop is CASSSRLAGNYEQYF. The CDR3 nucleotides read TGTGCCAGCAGCTCAAGACTAGCGGGGAATTACGAGCAGTACTTC.

The CDR3 is CASSHGQKNIQYF. Here the CDR3 DNA reads TGTGCCAGCAGCCACGGACAGAAAAACATTCAGTACTTC. This sequence joins TRBV3-1 (or the pseudogene TRBV3-2) and TRBJ2-4; TRBD1 might be the D (6 bases). Looked up from germline, CDR1 is LGHDT and CDR2 is YNNKEL (reference sequence). V gave up 3 bases and J gave up 4 bases, with 7 bases separating them. The CDR3 is 13 residues long.

The chain is built from TRBV2 and TRBJ2-2, with D perhaps TRBD2 (5 bases). There are 15 residues in the CDR3. The germline V and J ends were trimmed by 5 bases and 0 bases, with 10 bases remaining between them. Germline CDR1 is SNHLY and CDR2 is FYNNEI. CDR3 in amino acids: CASSISVTNTGELFF. The CDR3 bases are TGTGCCAGCAGTATTAGCGTAACGAACACCGGGGAGCTGTTTTTT.

This clone appeared a few times. As DNA, the CDR3 is TGTGCCAGTAGGCGTGGTTCCCTAGGTTCACCCCTCCACTTT. Its translation: CASRRGSLGSPLHF. The rearrangement joins TRBV19 to TRBJ1-6; D not certain. Between the trimmed V and J ends, which lost 6 bases and 9 bases, there was a span of 15 bases. This CDR3 is built from 14 residues. Germline assignment: CDR1 LNHDA and CDR2 SQIVND (reference sequence).

J is TRBJ1-5 and V is TRBV5-4; TRBD1 might be the D (5 bases). The CDR3 totals 14 residues. Trimming pared 4 bases from V and 1 base from J, leaving 9 bases between. Germline values: CDR1 SGHNT, CDR2 YYREEE (reference sequence). The CDR3 sequence is CASSVTGSNQPQHF. CDR3 bases: TGTGCCAGCAGCGTCACAGGAAGCAATCAGCCCCAGCATTTT.

This chain joins TRBV4-2 and TRBJ2-5; 7 nucleotides match TRBD1. CDR1 and CDR2 from the germline V gene are LGHNA and YNFKEQ. The CDR3 consists of 15 residues. The trim removed 1 base at V and 1 base at J, leaving 3 bases unmatched. The CDR3 DNA sequence: TGTGCCAGCAGCCAAGGGAGACAGGGCCAAGAGACCCAGTACTTC. Its translation: CASSQGRQGQETQYF.

This clone was observed a single time. The genes are TRBV29-1 and TRBJ2-5, with 10 bases identical to TRBD1. The CDR3 sequence is 15 residues long. With V trimmed by 7 bases and J by 2 bases, 10 bases remained unmatched. Germline V lookup: CDR1 SQVTM, CDR2 ANQGSEA. Here the CDR3 reads CSATYGTGVQETQYF. The DNA of the CDR3 is TGCAGCGCAACTTACGGGACAGGGGTTCAAGAGACCCAGTACTTC.

V usage is TRBV28 and J usage is TRBJ2-6; D not certain. The V and J ends lost 8 bases and 2 bases respectively, with 10 bases between them. Per germline, CDR1 MDHEN and CDR2 SYDVKM. The CDR3 covers 14 residues. The CDR3 is CASGSFAGANVLTF. The CDR3 nucleotides are TGTGCCAGCGGCTCCTTCGCTGGGGCCAACGTCCTGACTTTC. Using reference TRBV28 and TRBJ2-6 for the parts outside the CDR3, the full variable domain is DVKVTQSSRYLVKRTGEKVFLECVQDMDHENMFWYRQDPGLGLRLIYFSYDVKMKEKGDIPEGYSVSREKKERFSLILESASTNQTSMYLCASGSFAGANVLTFGAGSRLTVL.

The rearrangement joins TRBV18 to TRBJ1-6; a weak D match, TRBD1 (6 bases). This CDR3 is built from 15 residues. Germline V gene data show CDR1 as KGHSH and CDR2 as LQKENI. V was pared by 5 bases and J by 10 bases, with 18 bases between. DNA of the CDR3: TGTGCCAGCTCATCGCAGGGGAGCACCCGGTCACCCCTCCACTTT. It yields the protein CASSSQGSTRSPLHF.

This clone was found a few times. The V call is TRBV5-1, the J call TRBJ2-1; D remains unclear. V was pared by 3 bases and J by 5 bases, with 12 bases between. CDR1 and CDR2 (germline): SGHRS, YFSETQ. The CDR3 loop spans 14 amino acids. DNA of the CDR3: TGCGCCAGCAGCTCGAGATCTAGAGACAATGAGCAGTTCTTC. Amino acid sequence: CASSSRSRDNEQFF.

This chain links TRBV6-5 with TRBJ2-3; 10 bases are shared with TRBD2. The V and J ends lost 2 bases and 9 bases, in that order; junction bases with no gene match: 11. This CDR3 comprises 16 residues. Germline V gives CDR1 MNHEY, CDR2 SVGAGI. The CDR3 DNA reads TGTGCCAGCAGTTACATTGCCAGGACTAGCGGAGAGACGCAGTATTTT. This encodes CASSYIARTSGETQYF.

The rearrangement links TRBV10-3 to TRBJ1-5, with D maybe TRBD1 (6 bases). V was clipped by 6 bases and J by 4 bases, with 16 bases between them. The CDR3 sequence is 15 residues long. CDR1 is ENHRY, CDR2 SYGVKD, per germline. CDR3 region: CAISATGTRNQPQHF. As DNA, the CDR3 is TGTGCCATCAGCGCAACCGGGACACGAAATCAGCCCCAGCATTTT.

This chain uses TRBV6-5 with TRBJ1-1; D uncertain. Germline-derived CDR1 and CDR2 are MNHEY and SVGAGI. The germline V and J ends were trimmed by 8 bases and 0 bases, with 13 bases remaining between them. This CDR3 is 14 amino acids long. CDR3 DNA: TGTGCCAGCGGACTAAGGACCGTGAACACTGAAGCTTTCTTT. Its translation is CASGLRTVNTEAFF.

There are a few counts of this clone. V and J are TRBV27 and TRBJ2-1, with a possible D match to TRBD1 (6 bases). The germline V gene has CDR1 MNHEY and CDR2 SMNVEV (reference sequence). This CDR3 is built from 15 residues. The V gene lost 6 bases and the J gene lost 8 bases, with 20 bases spanning the gap. This CDR3 is CASRPWPGVVHEQFF. CDR3 DNA sequence: TGTGCCAGCAGGCCCTGGCCAGGGGTAGTGCATGAGCAGTTCTTC.

V and J are TRBV12-3 or TRBV12-4 and TRBJ1-2; 8 bases agree with TRBD1. This CDR3 spans 13 amino acids. Germline trimming cut 6 bases from V and 10 bases from J; bases unmatched to any gene: 10. The DNA of the CDR3 is TGTGCCAGCAGCCTTGGACAGGGTGGTGACTACACCTTC. Amino acid sequence: CASSLGQGGDYTF.

The chain joins TRBV10-1 to TRBJ2-1; 7 bases are shared with TRBD2. Per germline, CDR1 WNHNN and CDR2 SYGVQD (reference sequence). The ends lost 3 bases at V and 5 bases at J; junction bases unmatched: 7. This CDR3 is built from 15 residues. CDR3 loop: CASSDWRGRDNEQFF. The CDR3, as DNA: TGCGCCAGCAGTGATTGGCGGGGGAGAGACAATGAGCAGTTCTTC.

This rearrangement joins TRBV2 to TRBJ2-3; 9 nucleotides agree with TRBD1. The CDR3 spans 14 residues. The germline V gene encodes CDR1 SNHLY and CDR2 FYNNEI. V lost 10 bases and J lost 1; bases outside the gene matches: 6. The CDR3 region is CATRRTGGTDTQYF. The CDR3 DNA reads as TGTGCCACCCGTCGGACAGGGGGCACAGATACGCAGTATTTT.

This chain connects TRBV6-5 to TRBJ2-3; unclear D gene. Per the germline V gene, CDR1 is MNHEY and CDR2 is SVGAGI. With 6 bases removed from V and 3 bases from J, the gap between germline ends came to 10 bases. This CDR3 is built from 13 residues. Here the CDR3 DNA reads TGTGCCAGCAGCGTTAGCTGGACAGATACGCAGTATTTT. It codes for CASSVSWTDTQYF.

CDR3 loop: CASSLGGGTNNSPLHF. The DNA of the CDR3 is TGTGCCAGCAGCCTGGGAGGGGGCACAAATAATTCACCCCTCCACTTT. This chain connects TRBV5-5 to TRBJ1-6; 7 bases align to TRBD1. Germline V gives CDR1 SGHKS, CDR2 YYEKEE (reference sequence). V dropped 4 bases and J dropped 5; count of bases not matched to a gene: 9. CDR3 size: 16 residues.